The 9 T cell receptor beta chains given below trace back to one sample, sequenced in a study of T cell repertoires in cytomegalovirus infection. TCRdb itself ran the reads through MiXCR, one entry per CDR3 protein. This table has about 700,000 distinct CDR3 sequences, 33% appearing once. For these TCRs, the target antigens are not known. The sequencing here drew on cultured PBMCs, taken from culture after CMV antigen stimulation. All receptors derive from a human donor in good health (CMV status not recorded). Some clones in this sample may be carry-over from other donors' samples.

This clonotype was counted a few times. This sequence joins TRBV12-3 or TRBV12-4 and TRBJ1-2; TRBD1 is a possible D gene (6 bases). The length of the CDR3 is 17 residues. The V and J ends lost 6 bases and 4 bases respectively, with 24 bases between them. CDR3 DNA sequence: TGTGCCAGCAGCCCTGACAGGCCGGCCTTTACGTTCTATGGCTACACCTTC. Its translation: CASSPDRPAFTFYGYTF.

J is TRBJ2-2 and V is TRBV7-2; 8 nucleotides match TRBD2. Trimming cost V 7 bases and J 1 base; bases outside gene matches: 5. Germline lookup yields CDR1 SGHTA and CDR2 FQGNSA. The CDR3 has 15 residues. CDR3 nucleotide sequence: TGTGCCAGCAACCTACTAGCGGTGAACACCGGGGAGCTGTTTTTT. Translation gives CASNLLAVNTGELFF.

J is TRBJ2-1 and V is TRBV6-6; weak D call: TRBD2 (5 bases). This CDR3 contains 14 residues. V lost 0 bases, J lost 8 bases, and 11 bases lay in between. Germline V gene lookup returns CDR1 MNHNY and CDR2 SVGAGI (reference sequence). The CDR3, as DNA: TGTGCCAGCAGTTACTCCGGGGTTCGGTATGAGCAGTTCTTC. The encoded protein is CASSYSGVRYEQFF.

This clonotype was seen only a few times. This chain uses TRBV14 with TRBJ1-1, with D possibly TRBD1 on 6 matching bases. CDR1 and CDR2 (germline): SGHDN, FVKESK. The CDR3 length is 14 residues. Trimming left V 3 bases short and J 5 bases short, with 13 bases between. The CDR3 bases are TGTGCCAGCAGCCAGCGCGGGAGGGGGACTGAAGCTTTCTTT. Translated, it gives CASSQRGRGTEAFF.

This clonotype occurred a few times. V and J are TRBV7-8 and TRBJ2-7, with D perhaps TRBD2 (7 bases). Trimming shortened V by 1 base and J by 0 bases, and 19 bases separated the two germline ends. Germline lookup yields CDR1 SGHVS and CDR2 FQNEAQ. This CDR3 has 18 residues. This chain's CDR3 is CASSLVGVGGLSSYEQYF. The CDR3 nucleotides are TGTGCCAGCAGCTTAGTAGGAGTGGGGGGGCTTTCCTCCTACGAGCAGTACTTC.

This rearrangement joins TRBV5-1 to TRBJ1-2, with D perhaps TRBD1 (5 bases). V was cut by 1 base and J by 6 bases, with 16 bases left in between. The germline V gene encodes CDR1 SGHRS and CDR2 YFSETQ. The CDR3 covers 15 residues. CDR3 bases: TGCGCCAGCAGCTTGATGGGGTTTGGGACGGATGGCTACACCTTC. Translating it yields CASSLMGFGTDGYTF.

V gene TRBV4-2 combines with J gene TRBJ2-1; D may be TRBD2 (6 bases). The CDR3 totals 14 residues. V lost 4 bases to trimming and J lost 5 bases, with 12 bases between them. In germline, CDR1 is LGHNA, CDR2 YNFKEQ. CDR3 residues: CASSPQWGDNEQFF. CDR3 nucleotides: TGTGCCAGCAGCCCGCAATGGGGGGACAATGAGCAGTTCTTC.

This clonotype was detected only a few times. The CDR3, as DNA: TGTGCCAGCAGCTTGGATGGGGGTGAGGTTCAGCCCCAGCATTTT. Protein sequence: CASSLDGGEVQPQHF. The chain links TRBV5-6 to TRBJ1-5, with D perhaps matching TRBD1 (5 bases). The V end lost 0 bases, the J end lost 6 bases, and 13 bases lay between the germline ends. CDR1 SGHDT and CDR2 YYEEEE come from the germline V gene. CDR3 length: 15 amino acids.

This clonotype was counted many times. The chain is built from TRBV7-2 and TRBJ2-5; the match to TRBD2 covers 7 bases. V trimming: 4 bases; J trimming: 2 bases; junction bases outside the gene matches: 4. Germline V gene data show CDR1 as SGHTA and CDR2 as FQGNSA. This CDR3 has 14 amino acids. For the CDR3, the DNA is TGTGCCAGCAGCTCTGCGGGGGTTCAAGAGACCCAGTACTTC. Translated, it gives CASSSAGVQETQYF.